The clone carrying this T cell receptor (beta chain) was recorded many times. The antigen is not known. This CDR3 is 14 amino acids long. The V and J ends lost 7 bases and 3 bases respectively, with 15 bases between them. Germline-derived CDR1 and CDR2 are SGHTA and FQGNSA. The data were taken from a study of T cell repertoires in cytomegalovirus infection. Study information: CMV infection and matching HLA type were both indicated by public TCR beta signatures.

TCRdb reprocessed the reads via MiXCR and lists one record per CDR3 protein. This table holds fewer than 550,000 distinct CDR3 sequences, approximately 33% found once. Study-wide results and caveats: People with CMV and the relevant HLA were identified by cumulative public TCR beta family frequency. Within the response measured ex vivo, HLA-C-restricted CMV-specific TCR beta clonotypes were dominant.

This clonotype was sampled from a human donor in good health (CMV status not recorded). Some clones in this sample may be carry-over from other donors' samples. V gene TRBV7-2 combines with J gene TRBJ1-1; D remains ambiguous. The sequenced sample consisted of PBMCs. In nucleotides, the CDR3 is TGTGCCAGCATGACGGGCAGGTCGGACACTGAAGCTTTCTTT. As protein: CASMTGRSDTEAFF.